This TCR beta chain was documented in a study of CD8 T cells in ankylosing spondylitis. The V end was cut by 4 bases, the J end by 6 bases, with 16 bases between. CDR3 length: 14 residues. The germline CDR1 and CDR2 sequences are LGHDT and YNNKEL (reference sequence). One entry per CDR3 protein, called by TCRdb with MiXCR from the 5' RACE reads. The sample shows 290,000 or so distinct CDR3 sequences, less than 25% of them seen only once. This TCR derives from a female donor with ankylosing spondylitis or in good health (not recorded which). Input material: blood, either unsorted or a sorted T cell fraction (not recorded which). This rearrangement joins TRBV3-1 to TRBJ2-7; tentative D call: TRBD2 (5 bases). CDR3 region: CASSPFTGLGEQYF. CDR3 coding DNA: TGTGCCAGCAGCCCCTTCACGGGGTTGGGCGAGCAGTACTTC.